The 32 T cell receptor beta chains below come from one sample, sequenced in a study of Graves' ophthalmopathy and Graves' hyperthyroidism. RNA transcripts yielded amplified TCR beta CDR3 regions. RT-PCR was first run with HTBI primers, then multiplex PCR in a second round. Each CDR3 protein is one row after TCRdb ran MiXCR on the multiplex PCR reads. The sample contains 650,000 to 800,000 distinct CDR3 sequences, just over 40% of which appear only once. Sequencing was performed on peripheral blood. These receptors were obtained from an adult man with Graves' ophthalmopathy.

For this clonotype: A much larger clonotype is one base distant, so this may be a read error. The rearrangement links TRBV4-1 to TRBJ2-7; D perhaps matches TRBD1 (5 bases). This CDR3 is built from 15 residues. Germline CDR1 is MGHRA and CDR2 is YSYEKL. CDR3 loop: CASSQADKGRYEQYF. The CDR3 DNA is TGTGCCAGCAGCCAGGCGGACAAGGGGCGGTACGAGCAGTACTTC.

This clonotype was counted ten times or more. The V and J genes are TRBV11-2 and TRBJ1-6; D is unclear. With 2 bases removed from V and 7 bases from J, the gap between germline ends came to 9 bases. This CDR3 has 14 residues. Germline loops: CDR1 SGHAT, CDR2 FQNNGV. CDR3 loop: CASSLWDVNSPLHF. The CDR3 DNA follows: TGTGCCAGCAGCTTATGGGATGTGAATTCACCCCTCCACTTT.

The rearrangement uses TRBV27 and TRBJ1-1; D unresolved. The germline V gene encodes CDR1 MNHEY and CDR2 SMNVEV (reference sequence). Trimming pared 3 bases from V and 0 bases from J, leaving 8 bases between. CDR3 size: 14 residues. The DNA for the CDR3 is TGTGCCAGCAGTTTTGGCAGAATGAACACTGAAGCTTTCTTT. As protein: CASSFGRMNTEAFF.

V usage is TRBV29-1 and J usage is TRBJ2-7; 9 bases map to TRBD2. Germline V lookup: CDR1 SQVTM, CDR2 ANQGSEA. V gave up 8 bases and J gave up 4 bases; unmatched junction bases: 9. The CDR3 sequence is 13 residues long. The CDR3 nucleotides read TGCAGCCACGCGGGAGGGCCCCATTACGAGCAGTACTTC. Its protein is CSHAGGPHYEQYF.

This clonotype was observed many times. This chain links TRBV5-1 with TRBJ2-5; 7 nucleotides line up with TRBD2. In germline, CDR1 is SGHRS, CDR2 YFSETQ. V shed 5 bases, J shed 1 base, and the junction held 2 bases outside the gene matches. This CDR3 has 13 residues. In DNA, the CDR3 is TGCGCCAGCAGATTAGCGGGCCAAGAGACCCAGTACTTC. As protein: CASRLAGQETQYF.

The chain has TRBV30 and TRBJ1-2; D unresolved. Germline V lookup: CDR1 GTSNPN, CDR2 SVGIG (reference sequence). Trimming removed 0 bases at V and 8 bases at J, with 10 bases between. The CDR3 extends over 12 amino acids. CDR3 loop: CAWSVRGYGYTF. For the CDR3, the DNA is TGTGCCTGGAGTGTCCGCGGGTACGGCTACACCTTC.

This clonotype was recorded only once. One end of the junction does not line up with germline, which may come from a read error. The chain joins TRBV10-3 to TRBJ1-2, with D tentatively TRBD1 (6 bases). This CDR3 region has 14 residues. Germline V gene data show CDR1 as ENHRY and CDR2 as SYGVKD. CDR3 in amino acids: CAISYGGHVNRYSF. The CDR3 coding sequence is TGTGCCATCAGTTACGGGGGACATGTAAATCGATACTCCTTC.

This clonotype was found many times. The chain is built from TRBV7-2 and TRBJ2-7; the D gene is possibly TRBD2 (6 bases). Germline loops: CDR1 SGHTA, CDR2 FQGNSA. V was clipped by 5 bases and J by 5 bases, with 19 bases between them. CDR3 length equals 15 residues. CDR3 nucleotide sequence: TGTGCCAGCAGCAAGGGGCAGGGACTTCAGCACGAGCAGTACTTC. It codes for CASSKGQGLQHEQYF.

This clonotype was picked up a small number of times. This chain links TRBV10-3 with TRBJ1-5, with D possibly TRBD1 on 6 matching bases. The CDR3 covers 17 residues. CDR1 ENHRY and CDR2 SYGVKD come from the germline V gene. Trimming cost V 10 bases and J 3 bases, with 25 bases left between them. Here the CDR3 reads CASSDRQGLGDNQPQHF. In DNA form, the CDR3 reads TGTGCCAGCAGCGACCGTCAGGGGCTGGGCGACAATCAGCCCCAGCATTTT.

Comments on this clonotype: It may be a read error: a sequence one base away is much more abundant. J is TRBJ1-2 and V is TRBV20-1, with no clear D. The V end was cut by 3 bases, the J end by 4 bases, with 6 bases between. Germline V gives CDR1 DFQATT, CDR2 SNEGSKA (reference sequence). The CDR3 spans 11 residues. This chain's CDR3 is CSARYIYGYTF. The CDR3 DNA sequence: TGCAGTGCTAGGTACATCTATGGCTACACCTTC.

A single count supports this clonotype. CDR3 nucleotide sequence: TGTGCCAGCAGCTTAGATCCAGATCAGGTTGGCTACACCTTC. Residues: CASSLDPDQVGYTF. This chain joins TRBV7-2 and TRBJ1-2, with D unclear. The CDR3 runs 14 residues. Germline CDR1 and CDR2: SGHTA and FQGNSA. Trimming took 1 base from V and 7 from J, leaving 13 bases between them.

Ten or more counts support this clonotype. In DNA, the CDR3 is TGTGCCAGCAGCGTAGGGGGCTATGGCTACACCTTC. The encoded protein is CASSVGGYGYTF. This chain uses TRBV9 with TRBJ1-2, with unresolved D. The CDR3 contains 12 residues. In germline, CDR1 is SGDLS, CDR2 YYNGEE. Trimming removed 0 bases from V and 4 bases from J, with 4 bases in between.

The genes are TRBV2 and TRBJ1-2, with D perhaps TRBD1 (6 bases). Trimming stripped 5 bases from V and 4 bases from J, with 17 bases between. Germline CDR1 SNHLY, CDR2 FYNNEI. CDR3 length: 15 amino acids. CDR3 sequence: CASSPPQGMGYGYTF. The CDR3 coding sequence is TGTGCCAGCAGTCCACCACAGGGCATGGGCTATGGCTACACCTTC.

The chain couples TRBV15 to TRBJ2-2; 11 bases are shared with TRBD1. The ends lost 5 bases at V and 4 bases at J; junction bases unmatched: 9. Germline V gives CDR1 LNHNV, CDR2 YYDKDF (reference sequence). This CDR3 region has 17 residues. This CDR3 reads CATSLGGQGGSTGELFF. The CDR3 nucleotides are TGTGCCACCAGCCTGGGGGGACAGGGGGGGAGCACCGGGGAGCTGTTTTTT. The complete variable domain, with remaining parts taken from reference TRBV15 and TRBJ2-2, reads DAMVIQNPRYQVTQFGKPVTLSCSQTLNHNVMYWYQQKSSQAPKLLFHYYDKDFNNEADTPDNFQSRRPNTSFCFLDIRSPGLGDTAMYLCATSLGGQGGSTGELFFGEGSRLTVL.

Comments on this clonotype: Being one base from a much bigger clone, this may be a read error. The J gene is TRBJ1-1, the V gene TRBV12-5; D is possibly TRBD1 (5 bases). V was pared by 5 bases and J by 4 bases, with 14 bases between. This CDR3 is built from 14 residues. Germline CDR1 is LGHNT and CDR2 is FRNRAP. The CDR3 sequence is CASGIGRGSTEAFF. In DNA, the CDR3 is TGTGCTAGTGGTATAGGACGGGGGAGCACTGAAGCTTTCTTT.

Many counts were recorded for this clonotype. The chain links TRBV29-1 to TRBJ2-7; 7 bases are shared with TRBD2. This CDR3 comprises 12 residues. CDR1 SQVTM and CDR2 ANQGSEA come from the germline V gene. V dropped 6 bases and J dropped 1; count of bases not matched to a gene: 3. The CDR3 protein is CSVGLTSYEQYF. CDR3 DNA: TGCAGCGTGGGACTAACTTCCTACGAGCAGTACTTC.

The chain uses TRBV27 and TRBJ1-5; possibly TRBD1 for D (6 bases). CDR3 length: 17 amino acids. V shed 5 bases and J shed 0 bases, with 17 bases lying between them. Per germline, CDR1 MNHEY and CDR2 SMNVEV (reference sequence). The CDR3: CASSPYGQPASNQPQHF. DNA for the CDR3: TGTGCCAGCAGTCCCTACGGACAGCCGGCTAGCAATCAGCCCCAGCATTTT.

Details on this clonotype: A single base is all that separates this from a far larger clone, so a read error is likely. The chain uses TRBV7-3 and TRBJ2-7; D uncertain. The CDR3 spans 12 residues. Germline CDR1 SGHTA, CDR2 FQGTGA. Between the trimmed V and J ends, which lost 0 bases and 9 bases, there was a span of 9 bases. The DNA of the CDR3 is TGTGCCAGCAGCTTAACGATCGGCGGGCAGTACTTC. Protein: CASSLTIGGQYF.

This clonotype was seen at least ten times. The chain carries TRBV7-2 and TRBJ1-3; D remains ambiguous. The germline V gene encodes CDR1 SGHTA and CDR2 FQGNSA. This CDR3 comprises 15 residues. Trimming removed 6 bases from V and 0 bases from J, with 12 bases in between. The CDR3 coding sequence is TGTGCCAGCAGTTACTACGGGGACTCTGGAAACACCATATATTTT. This gives the protein CASSYYGDSGNTIYF.

V gene TRBV20-1 combines with J gene TRBJ2-5; D is undetermined. V lost 5 bases and J lost 5, with 24 bases in between. CDR3 length equals 16 residues. CDR1 and CDR2 from the germline V gene are DFQATT and SNEGSKA (reference sequence). The CDR3 loop is CSAPKRTILGGETQYF. CDR3 DNA: TGCAGTGCTCCGAAAAGAACGATCCTAGGTGGGGAGACCCAGTACTTC.

This clonotype appeared many times. The chain carries TRBV9 and TRBJ1-6, with unresolved D. The V and J ends lost 0 bases and 10 bases respectively, with 11 bases between them. Germline loops: CDR1 SGDLS, CDR2 YYNGEE. The CDR3 totals 14 residues. The DNA for the CDR3 is TGTGCCAGCAGCGTAGGGCAGTTTCAGTCACCCCTCCACTTT. Translation gives CASSVGQFQSPLHF. Looking up the rest from reference TRBV9 and TRBJ1-6 gives the full variable domain: DSGVTQTPKHLITATGQRVTLRCSPRSGDLSVYWYQQSLDQGLQFLIQYYNGEERAKGNILERFSAQQFPDLHSELNLSSLELGDSALYFCASSVGQFQSPLHFGNGTRLTVT.

The chain employs TRBV24-1 and TRBJ2-1, with TRBD2 as a possible D gene (5 bases). V lost 5 bases and J 0 bases, leaving 7 bases between the germline ends. The CDR3 is made up of 14 amino acids. The germline V gene has CDR1 KGHDR and CDR2 SFDVKD. CDR3 amino acids: CATSVGSSYNEQFF. The CDR3 nucleotides are TGTGCCACCAGTGTAGGGAGCTCCTACAATGAGCAGTTCTTC.

There are a few counts of this clonotype. CDR3 bases: TGTGCCAGCAGCTTAGGAGGGAACAGGGCCGCCTATAATTCACCCCTCCACTTT. It yields the protein CASSLGGNRAAYNSPLHF. The chain employs TRBV7-9 and TRBJ1-6, with a tentative D call TRBD1 (6 bases). V was clipped by 1 base and J by 2 bases, with 15 bases between them. Germline V CDR1 and CDR2: SEHNR, FQNEAQ (reference sequence). The CDR3 runs 18 residues.

In this sample, this clonotype turned up many times. The chain links TRBV7-8 to TRBJ2-3; D unclear. Trimming shortened V by 2 bases and J by 2 bases, and 11 bases separated the two germline ends. This CDR3 comprises 15 residues. Germline CDR1 SGHVS, CDR2 FQNEAQ. The CDR3 sequence: CASSLSQRDTDTQYF. The CDR3 nucleotides read TGTGCCAGCAGCTTAAGTCAAAGGGACACAGATACGCAGTATTTT. The full variable domain, its missing parts supplied by reference TRBV7-8 and TRBJ2-3, is GAGVSQSPRYKVAKRGQDVALRCDPISGHVSLFWYQQALGQGPEFLTYFQNEAQLDKSGLPSDRFFAERPEGSVSTLKIQRTQQEDSAVYLCASSLSQRDTDTQYFGPGTRLTVL.

This clonotype occurred a few times. This sequence joins TRBV5-4 and TRBJ2-5; 15 bases align to TRBD2. The CDR3 consists of 17 residues. Germline V gene data show CDR1 as SGHNT and CDR2 as YYREEE (reference sequence). After removal of 4 bases from V and 3 bases from J, the junction contained 7 bases not matched to a gene. CDR3 in DNA: TGTGCCAGCAGCCCTCCGGGACTAGCGGGAGGAAAAGAGACCCAGTACTTC. It specifies CASSPPGLAGGKETQYF. The whole variable domain, filled in from reference TRBV5-4 and TRBJ2-5, reads ETGVTQSPTHLIKTRGQQVTLRCSSQSGHNTVSWYQQALGQGPQFIFQYYREEENGRGNFPPRFSGLQFPNYSSELNVNALELDDSALYLCASSPPGLAGGKETQYFGPGTRLLVL.

The chain recombines TRBV25-1 with TRBJ2-5; perhaps TRBD2 as D (6 bases). Trimming removed 4 bases at V and 3 bases at J, with 21 bases between. From germline, CDR1 is MGHDK and CDR2 SYGVNS. The CDR3 loop spans 17 amino acids. As DNA, the CDR3 is TGTGCCAGCAGTGGCCGTAGCAGGTGGGAGCGGGAAGAGACCCAGTACTTC. It specifies CASSGRSRWEREETQYF.

In its sample, this clonotype was seen a few times. The rearrangement joins TRBV30 to TRBJ1-4; the D gene is possibly TRBD1 (5 bases). V was pared by 1 base and J by 7 bases, with 10 bases between. The CDR3 consists of 13 residues. CDR1 and CDR2 (germline): GTSNPN, SVGIG (reference sequence). DNA for the CDR3: TGTGCCTGGAGTGGCGGACACCGTGAAAAACTGTTTTTT. This sequence encodes CAWSGGHREKLFF. The variable domain in full, with the rest retrieved from reference TRBV30 and TRBJ1-4, is SQTIHQWPATLVQPVGSPLSLECTVEGTSNPNLYWYRQAAGRGLQLLFYSVGIGQISSEVPQNLSASRPQDRQFILSSKKLLLSDSGFYLCAWSGGHREKLFFGSGTQLSVL.

In regard to this clonotype: The junction does not match germline at one end; this may be a read error. V and J are TRBV7-2 and TRBJ2-7; D is unresolved. CDR1 SGHTA and CDR2 FQGNSA come from the germline V gene. This CDR3 is 14 amino acids long. The CDR3 DNA reads as TGTGCCAGCAGCTTAGTTGAGGAGTCCTGCGAGCAGTACTTC. Translating gives CASSLVEESCEQYF.

This chain links TRBV11-1 with TRBJ1-3; 7 nucleotides align to TRBD1. CDR3 length: 16 residues. CDR1 SGHAT and CDR2 FQDESV come from the germline V gene (reference sequence). Unmatched junction bases numbered 8, after V lost 6 bases and J lost 0 bases. CDR3: CASRSTGASSGNTIYF. DNA for the CDR3: TGTGCCAGCAGATCTACAGGGGCCAGCTCTGGAAACACCATATATTTT.

This clonotype was detected many times. The rearrangement joins TRBV9 to TRBJ2-5; tentatively, D is TRBD2 (6 bases). V lost 2 bases to trimming and J lost 2 bases, with 13 bases between them. The CDR3 has 15 residues. Germline loops: CDR1 SGDLS, CDR2 YYNGEE. The CDR3 spells CASSVEGRDQETQYF. The CDR3 DNA follows: TGTGCCAGCAGCGTGGAGGGACGTGATCAAGAGACCCAGTACTTC.

This chain connects TRBV2 to TRBJ2-7; tentatively, D is TRBD1 (6 bases). The CDR3 contains 15 residues. Germline loops: CDR1 SNHLY, CDR2 FYNNEI. V was pared by 7 bases and J by 3 bases, with 19 bases between. CDR3 bases: TGTGCCAGCATGTTACTCGGCAGGGGATACTACGAGCAGTACTTC. Translating gives CASMLLGRGYYEQYF.

Comment on this clonotype: Just one base apart from a much larger clone, this may be a read error. The chain couples TRBV7-8 to TRBJ1-6; D gene ambiguous. The CDR3 runs 15 residues. Germline CDR1 and CDR2: SGHVS and FQNEAQ. The CDR3 DNA reads as TGCGCCAGCAGCCAAGTCGCAGGCCCCAATTCACCCCTCTACTTT. Translation gives CASSQVAGPNSPLYF.